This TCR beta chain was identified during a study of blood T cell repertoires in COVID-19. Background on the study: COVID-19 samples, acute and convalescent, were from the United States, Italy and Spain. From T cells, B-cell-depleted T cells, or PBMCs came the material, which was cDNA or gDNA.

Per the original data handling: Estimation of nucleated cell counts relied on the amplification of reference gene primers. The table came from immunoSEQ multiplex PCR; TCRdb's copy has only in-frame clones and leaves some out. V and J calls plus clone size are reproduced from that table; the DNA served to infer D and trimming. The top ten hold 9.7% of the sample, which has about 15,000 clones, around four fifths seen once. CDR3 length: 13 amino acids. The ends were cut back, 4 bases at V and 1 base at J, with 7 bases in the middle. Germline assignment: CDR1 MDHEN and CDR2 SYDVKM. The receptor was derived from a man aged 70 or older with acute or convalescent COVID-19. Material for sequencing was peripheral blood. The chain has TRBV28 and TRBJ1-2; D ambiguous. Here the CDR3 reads CASSYGYNYGYTF. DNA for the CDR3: TGTGCCAGCAGTTACGGGTATAACTATGGCTACACCTTC.